The present T cell receptor (beta chain) was sequenced within a study of T cell responses to AZD1222 COVID-19 vaccine. The study, taken as a whole, reports: At 160-218 and 743-854, vaccine-associated CD4 TCRs were dominant, and they spanned spike.

Notes on this clone: As yet, its antigen is unknown.

The CDR3 covers 13 residues. With 3 bases removed from V and 8 bases from J, the gap between germline ends came to 11 bases. Germline V gene lookup returns CDR1 ENHRY and CDR2 SYGVKD. Repertoires were generated with immunoSEQ multiplex PCR, while TCRdb's copy carries only in-frame clones and drops some. Here the sample spans under 150,000 clones, about nine tenths being singletons. This material consisted of peripheral blood, taken 28 days after the second AZD1222 dose. The V call is TRBV10-3, the J call TRBJ1-5; possible D gene TRBD1, 5 bases. This TCR was recovered from an adult who received the AZD1222 COVID-19 vaccine. The CDR3, as DNA: TGTGCCATCAGTGAAGGGGCTAAGGAGCCCCAGCATTTT. This sequence encodes CAISEGAKEPQHF.